This passage covers 4 T cell receptor beta chains from one sample sequenced in a study of CXCR3-negative and CXCR3-positive naive CD8 T cells. All TRB cDNA libraries came from 5' RACE performed with UMI labels. TCRdb reprocessed the 5' RACE reads and stores each CDR3 protein as one record, lacking DNA. The specimen's table records 70,000 to 100,000 distinct CDR3 sequences. The specimen was naive CXCR3- CD8+ T cells from blood. The subset was: CD45RO-CCR7+CD27+CD95- naive CD8+ T cells lacking CXCR3 (TNR3-). These receptors all come from a human donor in good health. Some clones in this sample may be carry-over from other donors' samples.

This chain uses TRBV14 with TRBJ1-2; TCRdb reports TRBD1, a call that lacks DNA to check it against. The CDR3 runs to 16 residues. Per the germline V gene, CDR1 is SGHDN and CDR2 is FVKESK. This CDR3 reads CASSQDMVPGVYGYTF.

J is TRBJ2-5 and V is TRBV29-1; TCRdb's assignment of TRBD1 cannot be checked, as there is no DNA. CDR3 length: 13 residues. Germline lookup yields CDR1 SQVTM and CDR2 ANQGSEA. The CDR3: CSVKGGFEETQYF.

The V call is TRBV29-1, the J call TRBJ2-7; no DNA is available, so the TRBD1 call from TCRdb remains unchecked. CDR3 length equals 12 residues. CDR1 is SQVTM, CDR2 ANQGSEA, per germline. CDR3 sequence reads: CSVGDRGYEQYF.

This chain links TRBV7-9 with TRBJ2-1; there is no DNA to check the TCRdb D call of TRBD2. Germline V gene lookup returns CDR1 SEHNR and CDR2 FQNEAQ (reference sequence). The CDR3 spans 13 residues. This CDR3 is CASSLETSYEQFF.